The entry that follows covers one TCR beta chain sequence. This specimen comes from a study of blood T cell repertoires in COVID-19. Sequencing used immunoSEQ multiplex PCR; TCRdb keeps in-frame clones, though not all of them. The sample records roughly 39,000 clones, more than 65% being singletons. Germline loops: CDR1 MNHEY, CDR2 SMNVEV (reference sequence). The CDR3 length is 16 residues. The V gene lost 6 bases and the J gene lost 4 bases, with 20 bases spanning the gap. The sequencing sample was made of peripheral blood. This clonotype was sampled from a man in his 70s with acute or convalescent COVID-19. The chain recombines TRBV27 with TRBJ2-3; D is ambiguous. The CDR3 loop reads CASSPARQIAADTQYF. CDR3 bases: TGTGCCAGCAGCCCCGCACGGCAGATTGCGGCAGATACGCAGTATTTT.